These 8 T cell receptor beta chains came from one sample sequenced in a study of shared clonotypes between healthy human individuals. Method: immunoSEQ multiplex PCR; TCRdb's copy keeps in-frame clones and lacks some. The repertoire has some 490,000 clones, around 73% of them found once; the top ten carry about 11%. Sequenced input: PBMCs. All receptors come from a woman aged 40 to 50 in good health. Some clones in this sample may be carry-over from other donors' samples.

This clone was counted a single time. The CDR3 DNA reads as TGTGCCTGGAGTGGGGGGGGATCTAAGGGTAATTCACCCCTCCACTTT. Encoded protein: CAWSGGGSKGNSPLHF. The chain uses TRBV30 and TRBJ1-6; weak D call: TRBD1 (5 bases). V was trimmed by 1 base and J by 6 bases, leaving 16 bases between them. The CDR3 is made up of 16 amino acids. CDR1 and CDR2 (germline): GTSNPN, SVGIG (reference sequence).

Regarding this clone: This sample also contains other DNA sequences that code for the same CDR3. This chain uses TRBV5-4 with TRBJ2-7; no firm D call. The CDR3 length is 13 residues. Trimming took off 0 bases at V and 2 bases at J, with 6 bases between the two ends. Germline assignment: CDR1 SGHNT and CDR2 YYREEE (reference sequence). The CDR3 coding sequence is TGTGCCAGCAGCTTGGGGCTGACCTACGAGCAGTACTTC. Protein: CASSLGLTYEQYF.

The chain is built from TRBV21-1 and TRBJ1-1; the D call in the table, TRBD1, was not verified against the DNA. TRBV21-1 corresponds to a pseudogene. CDR3 length: 18 amino acids. For the CDR3, the DNA is TGTGCCAGCAGCAAAGCTACAAAGGCAGGGGATATGGGGACTGAAGCTTTCTTT. Translated: CASSKATKAGDMGTEAFF.

This rearrangement joins TRBV19 to TRBJ2-1; D perhaps matches TRBD2 (6 bases). V dropped 5 bases and J dropped 5 bases, with 16 bases sitting between them. Per germline, CDR1 LNHDA and CDR2 SQIVND (reference sequence). CDR3 length equals 15 residues. The CDR3 is CASSHSRDFDNEQFF. As DNA, the CDR3 is TGTGCCAGTAGTCACTCCCGGGACTTTGACAATGAGCAGTTCTTC. The whole variable domain, remainder taken from reference TRBV19 and TRBJ2-1, is DGGITQSPKYLFRKEGQNVTLSCEQNLNHDAMYWYRQDPGQGLRLIYYSQIVNDFQKGDIAEGYSVSREKKESFPLTVTSAQKNPTAFYLCASSHSRDFDNEQFFGPGTRLTVL.

This rearrangement joins TRBV11-2 to TRBJ2-1; 7 bases agree with TRBD2. Germline V CDR1 and CDR2: SGHAT, FQNNGV. The CDR3 totals 16 residues. V was clipped by 4 bases and J by 3 bases; unmatched bases: 9. The CDR3 DNA follows: TGTGCCAGCAGCTCCAGACTAGCATCCGTCTACAATGAGCAGTTCTTC. Amino acids: CASSSRLASVYNEQFF.

The V gene is TRBV2, the J gene TRBJ2-5, with D hard to call. Trimming pared 3 bases from V and 5 bases from J, leaving 10 bases between. The CDR3 runs to 13 residues. Germline-derived CDR1 and CDR2 are SNHLY and FYNNEI. As DNA, the CDR3 is TGTGCCAGCAGTGATTCAGAGCTGGAGACCCAGTACTTC. This codes for CASSDSELETQYF.

The rearrangement uses TRBV27 and TRBJ2-7, with D unclear. Looked up from germline, CDR1 is MNHEY and CDR2 is SMNVEV (reference sequence). CDR3 length equals 16 residues. V gave up 0 bases and J gave up 2 bases, with 14 bases separating them. The DNA for the CDR3 is TGTGCCAGCAGTTTATCGTTCAGCTTTCTTACCTACGAGCAGTACTTC. Encoded protein: CASSLSFSFLTYEQYF.

The J gene is TRBJ2-3, the V gene TRBV10-3, with D hard to call. The CDR3 has 15 residues. Germline V gene sequence: CDR1 ENHRY, CDR2 SYGVKD. V lost 0 bases, J lost 0 bases, and 7 bases lay in between. CDR3 sequence reads: CAISESLASTDTQYF. The CDR3 region has the DNA TGTGCCATCAGTGAGTCGCTGGCTAGCACAGATACGCAGTATTTT.